Below are 12 T cell receptor beta chains sequenced from a single sample in a study of human T cells and chemical hapten exposure. Time point indicated: pre-sensitization, week 0. As for treatment: therapeutic diphenylcyclopropenone sensitization with weekly scalp DPC. TCRdb called the RACE reads again in MiXCR, with one record for every CDR3 protein. In the table there are under 100,000 distinct CDR3 sequences, 8.5% of which are singletons. The sample consisted of whole blood, taken in connection with sensitization to the hapten diphenylcyclopropenone (DPC). Receptor source: a man aged 35-49 years with alopecia areata. Some clones in this sample may be carry-over from other donors' samples.

The chain links TRBV28 to TRBJ2-7; D gene uncertain. Germline V gives CDR1 MDHEN, CDR2 SYDVKM. The CDR3 runs to 13 residues. Trimming left V 3 bases short and J 6 bases short, with 12 bases between. The DNA of the CDR3 is TGTGCCAGCAGTTTGTATCCGTGGGGCGAGCAGTACTTC. The encoded protein is CASSLYPWGEQYF.

The chain recombines TRBV12-3 or TRBV12-4 with TRBJ2-2, with D uncertain. This CDR3 has 14 amino acids. Deletions cut 7 bases from V and 1 base from J, with 10 bases between. CDR3 loop: CASTPDGNTGELFF. CDR3 in DNA: TGTGCCAGCACTCCCGACGGGAACACCGGGGAGCTGTTTTTT.

This clonotype was seen repeatedly, ten times or more. The chain recombines TRBV19 with TRBJ2-3; tentatively, D is TRBD1 (6 bases). The CDR3 spans 14 residues. V was pared by 7 bases and J by 4 bases, with 15 bases between. Germline-derived CDR1 and CDR2 are LNHDA and SQIVND (reference sequence). CDR3 region: CASMKQGGPDTQYF. The CDR3 coding sequence is TGTGCCAGTATGAAACAGGGTGGCCCAGATACGCAGTATTTT.

This clonotype was observed many times. The chain is built from TRBV6-5 and TRBJ2-3, with 9 positions matching TRBD1. The CDR3 loop spans 14 amino acids. V dropped 6 bases and J dropped 4; count of bases not matched to a gene: 5. Germline CDR1 reads MNHEY; CDR2 reads SVGAGI. The CDR3 DNA reads as TGTGCCAGCAGACCGGGACAGGGCTCAGATACGCAGTATTTT. As protein: CASRPGQGSDTQYF.

At least ten counts were recorded for this clonotype. This chain uses TRBV28 with TRBJ2-1, with a weak D call TRBD2 (6 bases). V dropped 7 bases and J dropped 5 bases, with 18 bases sitting between them. The CDR3 has 15 residues. The germline gives CDR1 MDHEN, CDR2 SYDVKM. CDR3 sequence (DNA): TGTGCCAGCACAAAGAGAGGGACTTGGCACAATGAGCAGTTCTTC. Its protein product is CASTKRGTWHNEQFF.

The table lists this clonotype with a few counts. The V and J genes are TRBV7-9 and TRBJ2-7, with 8 nucleotides matching TRBD1. The length of the CDR3 is 15 residues. Germline CDR1 and CDR2: SEHNR and FQNEAQ (reference sequence). V gave up 5 bases and J gave up 0 bases; unmatched junction bases: 6. The CDR3: CASSPDRVFSYEQYV. CDR3 coding DNA: TGTGCCAGCAGCCCGGACAGGGTCTTCTCCTACGAGCAGTACGTC.

This clonotype was counted at least ten times. This chain connects TRBV5-1 to TRBJ1-4; unclear D gene. Trimming cost V 0 bases and J 3 bases, with 12 bases left between them. There are 16 residues in the CDR3. Germline CDR1 SGHRS, CDR2 YFSETQ. CDR3 coding DNA: TGCGCCAGCAGCTTGGGACCACACGTGGCTAATGAAAAACTGTTTTTT. Its protein is CASSLGPHVANEKLFF. Supplemented by reference TRBV5-1 and TRBJ1-4, the full variable domain reads KAGVTQTPRYLIKTRGQQVTLSCSPISGHRSVSWYQQTPGQGLQFLFEYFSETQRNKGNFPGRFSGRQFSNSRSEMNVSTLELGDSALYLCASSLGPHVANEKLFFGSGTQLSVL.

This chain links TRBV7-9 with TRBJ2-6; D is ambiguous. Germline CDR1 is SEHNR and CDR2 is FQNEAQ (reference sequence). The ends were cut back, 5 bases at V and 4 bases at J, with 18 bases in the middle. CDR3 size: 17 residues. CDR3 sequence reads: CASSLQPQPGGANVLTF. The CDR3 DNA reads as TGTGCCAGCAGCCTTCAACCACAGCCTGGCGGGGCCAACGTCCTGACTTTC. The full variable domain, rest sourced from reference TRBV7-9 and TRBJ2-6, is DTGVSQNPRHKITKRGQNVTFRCDPISEHNRLYWYRQTLGQGPEFLTYFQNEAQLEKSRLLSDRFSAERPKGSFSTLEIQRTEQGDSAMYLCASSLQPQPGGANVLTFGAGSRLTVL.

This clonotype has a count of ten or more. The CDR3 loop reads CSVGGTVNTEAFF. The CDR3 nucleotides read TGCAGCGTTGGAGGGACGGTGAACACTGAAGCTTTCTTT. This chain connects TRBV29-1 to TRBJ1-1, with D maybe TRBD1 (5 bases). Trimming removed 4 bases from V and 0 bases from J, with 9 bases in between. The V gene's germline CDR1 is SQVTM and CDR2 ANQGSEA. The CDR3 covers 13 residues.

This sequence joins TRBV9 and TRBJ1-6, with TRBD1 matching 10 bases. Germline CDR1 and CDR2: SGDLS and YYNGEE. There are 14 residues in the CDR3. Trimming at V came to 3 bases and at J to 8 bases, leaving 2 bases not matched to a gene. The CDR3: CASSGDRGHSPLHF. DNA of the CDR3: TGTGCCAGCAGCGGGGACAGGGGCCATTCACCCCTCCACTTT.

This chain uses TRBV2 with TRBJ1-1, with D unclear. Trimming took off 4 bases at V and 3 bases at J, with 12 bases between the two ends. Per germline, CDR1 SNHLY and CDR2 FYNNEI. The CDR3 contains 14 residues. CDR3 coding DNA: TGTGCCAGCAGTGGTACACTAAGCCACACTGAAGCTTTCTTT. Translating it yields CASSGTLSHTEAFF.

The chain links TRBV7-9 to TRBJ1-2; D gene unclear. The CDR3 extends over 15 amino acids. V shed 5 bases and J shed 3 bases, with 16 bases lying between them. Germline V gives CDR1 SEHNR, CDR2 FQNEAQ (reference sequence). DNA for the CDR3: TGTGCCAGCAGCCTAGAGGCCGGGCGACACTATGGCTACACCTTC. Protein: CASSLEAGRHYGYTF. The full variable domain, with the rest looked up from reference TRBV7-9 and TRBJ1-2, is DTGVSQNPRHKITKRGQNVTFRCDPISEHNRLYWYRQTLGQGPEFLTYFQNEAQLEKSRLLSDRFSAERPKGSFSTLEIQRTEQGDSAMYLCASSLEAGRHYGYTFGSGTRLTVV.